One sample yielded the 13 T cell receptor beta chains listed below, sequenced in a study of cytomegalovirus exposure and HLA in healthy donors (dated by TCRdb to 2016 to 2017). Libraries came from the immunoSEQ multiplex PCR assay. A mixture of 60 forward primers for TCR Vbeta segments and 13 reverse primers for TCR Jbeta segments was used in the multiplex PCR. The table comes from immuneACCESS by way of TCRdb, which keeps in-frame sequences with V and J called. Part of the clones is missing from these tables; in studies checked, under half for an unresolved V gene and the rest for unknown reasons. In all, the sample holds about 160,000 clones, and approximately 80% of those were seen once. The top ten hold about 6% of the sample. Sequenced sample: PBMCs. These receptors all stem from a man between 50 and 59 years old in good health and CMV-seropositive.

This chain links TRBV7-8 with TRBJ2-7; unclear D gene. The CDR3 length is 13 residues. CDR1 SGHVS and CDR2 FQNEAQ come from the germline V gene. Trimming removed 5 bases at V and 6 bases at J, with 14 bases between. The CDR3 sequence is CASSPVETGEQYF. The CDR3 DNA sequence: TGTGCCAGCAGCCCTGTGGAGACGGGCGAGCAGTACTTC.

J is TRBJ2-5 and V is TRBV6-5; possible D gene TRBD2, 7 bases. Trimming pared 2 bases from V and 11 bases from J, leaving 15 bases between. CDR1 MNHEY and CDR2 SVGAGI come from the germline V gene. The CDR3 loop spans 13 amino acids. CDR3 in amino acids: CASSYGGAGEQYF. CDR3 coding DNA: TGTGCCAGCAGTTACGGGGGGGCAGGGGAGCAGTACTTC.

The chain couples TRBV2 to TRBJ1-5; 12 bases agree with TRBD1. The CDR3 has 15 amino acids. Trimming removed 6 bases from V and 5 bases from J; junction bases left unmatched: 5. The germline V gene has CDR1 SNHLY and CDR2 FYNNEI. The CDR3 DNA sequence: TGTGCCAGCAGGGGGGGACAGGGGGCGCATCAGCCCCAGCATTTT. Translating gives CASRGGQGAHQPQHF.

The V call is TRBV12-5, the J call TRBJ1-3; 9 bases align to TRBD1. The CDR3 consists of 18 residues. Germline CDR1 is LGHNT and CDR2 is FRNRAP. With V trimmed by 6 bases and J by 1 base, 13 bases remained unmatched. CDR3 coding DNA: TGTGCTAGTGGCGCACAGGGGGCGGCTCTCCAGTCTGGAAACACCATATATTTT. It encodes CASGAQGAALQSGNTIYF.

CDR3 loop: CASSLLRGRHQPQHF. The CDR3 DNA reads as TGTGCCAGCAGTCTCCTTAGGGGCAGACATCAGCCCCAGCATTTT. The chain has TRBV6-5 and TRBJ1-5; D perhaps matches TRBD1 (5 bases). This CDR3 has 15 amino acids. From germline, CDR1 is MNHEY and CDR2 SVGAGI. V lost 5 bases, J lost 5 bases, and 16 bases lay in between.

This rearrangement joins TRBV5-1 to TRBJ2-3; TRBD1 matches at 9 bases. Per germline, CDR1 SGHRS and CDR2 YFSETQ. The CDR3 covers 16 residues. V shed 4 bases and J 2 bases; nucleotides not matched to a gene: 8. The CDR3 reads CASSIAQGALTDTQYF. The CDR3 DNA reads TGCGCCAGCAGCATCGCACAGGGGGCCCTCACAGATACGCAGTATTTT.

The chain joins TRBV4-2 to TRBJ2-6, with 7 bases identical to TRBD2. Trimming at V came to 1 base and at J to 0 bases, leaving 3 bases not matched to a gene. The CDR3 is made up of 17 amino acids. CDR1 LGHNA and CDR2 YNFKEQ come from the germline V gene. DNA of the CDR3: TGTGCCAGCAGCCAAGTAGCGGGTGTCTCTGGGGCCAACGTCCTGACTTTC. Its protein product is CASSQVAGVSGANVLTF.

This chain uses TRBV7-2 with TRBJ2-5, with D perhaps matching TRBD1 (6 bases). There are 14 residues in the CDR3. The V end was cut by 3 bases, the J end by 5 bases, with 13 bases between. Germline CDR1 and CDR2: SGHTA and FQGNSA. CDR3 bases: TGTGCCAGCAGCTTGGGGGCAGGGTCGGAGACCCAGTACTTC. Its translation: CASSLGAGSETQYF.

The chain combines TRBV27 with TRBJ2-5; possible D gene TRBD1, 6 bases. The CDR3 runs to 15 residues. Germline V gene sequence: CDR1 MNHEY, CDR2 SMNVEV (reference sequence). Trimming shortened V by 3 bases and J by 2 bases, and 13 bases separated the two germline ends. CDR3 sequence: CASSFTGSKQETQYF. CDR3 coding DNA: TGTGCCAGCAGTTTCACAGGGAGTAAACAAGAGACCCAGTACTTC.

The V call is TRBV2, the J call TRBJ2-3, with TRBD2 identical over 11 bases. This CDR3 contains 17 residues. V lost 5 bases and J lost 4; bases outside the gene matches: 11. CDR1 SNHLY and CDR2 FYNNEI come from the germline V gene. In nucleotides, the CDR3 is TGTGCCAGCAGTCCCGGGACTAGCGGTGTAGGGGCAGATACGCAGTATTTT. This translates into CASSPGTSGVGADTQYF. The variable domain in full, with the rest retrieved from reference TRBV2 and TRBJ2-3, is EPEVTQTPSHQVTQMGQEVILRCVPISNHLYFYWYRQILGQKVEFLVSFYNNEISEKSEIFDDQFSVERPDGSNFTLKIRSTKLEDSAMYFCASSPGTSGVGADTQYFGPGTRLTVL.

The chain links TRBV11-3 to TRBJ1-3; no clear D. This CDR3 is built from 13 residues. CDR1 SGHNT and CDR2 YENEEA come from the germline V gene. Trimming took off 1 base at V and 4 bases at J, with 5 bases between the two ends. The chain's CDR3 is CASSLVRGNTIYF. CDR3 coding DNA: TGTGCCAGCAGCTTAGTACGGGGAAACACCATATATTTT. Drawing the rest from reference TRBV11-3 and TRBJ1-3, the complete variable domain is EAGVVQSPRYKIIEKKQPVAFWCNPISGHNTLYWYLQNLGQGPELLIRYENEEAVDDSQLPKDRFSAERLKGVDSTLKIQPAELGDSAVYLCASSLVRGNTIYFGEGSWLTVV.

This clone showed up just once. This chain uses TRBV25-1 with TRBJ2-1, with a tentative D call TRBD1 (6 bases). The ends were cut back, 7 bases at V and 2 bases at J, with 9 bases in the middle. The CDR3 contains 13 residues. Germline CDR1 and CDR2: MGHDK and SYGVNS. CDR3 in amino acids: CASNRDTYNEQFF. CDR3 DNA: TGTGCCAGCAACCGGGACACCTACAATGAGCAGTTCTTC. The full variable domain, completed using reference TRBV25-1 and TRBJ2-1, is EADIYQTPRYLVIGTGKKITLECSQTMGHDKMYWYQQDPGMELHLIHYSYGVNSTEKGDLSSESTVSRIRTEHFPLTLESARPSHTSQYLCASNRDTYNEQFFGPGTRLTVL.

This sequence joins TRBV19 and TRBJ1-5; the match to TRBD1 covers 10 bases. The germline V gene has CDR1 LNHDA and CDR2 SQIVND (reference sequence). J gave up 7 bases and V 5 bases, and 11 bases lay outside the gene matches. The CDR3 length is 16 residues. CDR3 DNA: TGTGCCAGTAGTGTTCCGGGACAGGGGCCCCACCAGCCCCAGCATTTT. Amino acid sequence: CASSVPGQGPHQPQHF.